This TCR beta chain is from a study of blood T cell repertoires in COVID-19. Some clones are missing from TCRdb's copy, which holds only in-frame ones; the method was immunoSEQ multiplex PCR. This sample has about 230,000 clones; under 90% occur once, and the top ten carry 15% to 20%. This CDR3 has 13 amino acids. Germline CDR1 reads MGHDK; CDR2 reads SYGVNS. The germline V and J ends were trimmed by 8 bases and 4 bases, with 14 bases remaining between them. This chain connects TRBV25-1 to TRBJ1-1, with D possibly TRBD1 on 6 matching bases. This TCR was sampled from an elderly woman with active or convalescent COVID-19. Sample: peripheral blood. CDR3 amino acids: CASQGKGITEAFF. CDR3 coding DNA: TGTGCCAGCCAGGGGAAAGGGATCACTGAAGCTTTCTTT.